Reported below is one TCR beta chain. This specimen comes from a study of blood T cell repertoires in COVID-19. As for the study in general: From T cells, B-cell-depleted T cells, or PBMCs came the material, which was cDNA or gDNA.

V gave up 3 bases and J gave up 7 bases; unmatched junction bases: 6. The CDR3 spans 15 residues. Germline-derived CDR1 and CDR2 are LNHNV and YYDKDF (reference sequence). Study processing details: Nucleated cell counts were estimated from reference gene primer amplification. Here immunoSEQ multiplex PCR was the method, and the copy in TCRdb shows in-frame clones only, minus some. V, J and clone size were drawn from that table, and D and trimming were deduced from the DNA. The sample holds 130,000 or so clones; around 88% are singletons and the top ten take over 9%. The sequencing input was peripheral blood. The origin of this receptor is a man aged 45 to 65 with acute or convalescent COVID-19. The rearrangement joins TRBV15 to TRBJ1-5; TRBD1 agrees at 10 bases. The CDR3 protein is CATSRRQGAGQPQHF. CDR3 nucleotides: TGTGCCACCAGCAGGCGACAGGGGGCAGGACAGCCCCAGCATTTT.